Sequencing of this TCR beta chain was carried out in a study of CD4 T cells in relation to SARS-CoV-2 and coronaviruses. In its sample, this clone was seen a few times. The antigen remains undetermined. Germline assignment: CDR1 MGHRA and CDR2 YSYEKL. The CDR3 has 16 amino acids. The V end was cut by 2 bases, the J end by 2 bases, with 13 bases between. Some clones are missing from TCRdb's copy, which holds only in-frame ones; the method was immunoSEQ multiplex PCR. The sample yields about 15,000 clones, 82% seen once. The unexposed donors gave CD4+ T cells in about 2011-2019, prior to COVID-19. CD4+ T cells were isolated from the cells after about nine days of culture.

The chain couples TRBV4-1 to TRBJ1-5; D uncertain. This TCR derives from a human donor in good health. The sequenced sample was CD4+ T cells from PBMCs, cultured in vitro. In nucleotides, the CDR3 is TGCGCCAGCAGCCAAACGACCACAAGGGGCAATCAGCCCCAGCATTTT. Amino acids: CASSQTTTRGNQPQHF.